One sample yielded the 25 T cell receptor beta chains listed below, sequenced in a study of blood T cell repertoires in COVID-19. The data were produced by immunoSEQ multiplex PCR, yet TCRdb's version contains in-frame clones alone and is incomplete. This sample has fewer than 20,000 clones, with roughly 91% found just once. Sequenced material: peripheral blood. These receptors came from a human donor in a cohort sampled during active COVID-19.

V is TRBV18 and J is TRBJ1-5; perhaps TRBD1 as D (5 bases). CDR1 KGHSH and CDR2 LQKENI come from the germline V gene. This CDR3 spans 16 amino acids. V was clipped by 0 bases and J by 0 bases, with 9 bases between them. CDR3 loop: CASSPPGGDSNQPQHF. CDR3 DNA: TGTGCCAGCTCACCACCTGGGGGGGATAGCAATCAGCCCCAGCATTTT.

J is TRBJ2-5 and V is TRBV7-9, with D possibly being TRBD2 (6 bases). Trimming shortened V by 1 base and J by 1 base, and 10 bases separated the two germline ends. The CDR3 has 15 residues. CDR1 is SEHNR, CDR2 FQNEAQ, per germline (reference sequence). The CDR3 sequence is CASSLGRGIQETQYF. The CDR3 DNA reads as TGTGCCAGCAGCTTAGGGAGGGGCATCCAAGAGACCCAGTACTTC.

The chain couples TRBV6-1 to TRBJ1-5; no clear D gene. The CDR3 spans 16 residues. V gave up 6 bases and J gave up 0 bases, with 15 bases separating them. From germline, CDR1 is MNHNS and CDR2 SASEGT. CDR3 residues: CASSEREFNSNQPQHF. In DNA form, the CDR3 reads TGTGCCAGCAGCGAACGGGAATTCAATAGCAATCAGCCCCAGCATTTT.

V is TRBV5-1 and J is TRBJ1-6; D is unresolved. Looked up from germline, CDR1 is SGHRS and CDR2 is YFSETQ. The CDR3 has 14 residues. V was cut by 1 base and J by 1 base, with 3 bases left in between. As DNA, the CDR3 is TGCGCCAGCAGCTTGCGGTCCTATAATTCACCCCTCCACTTT. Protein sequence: CASSLRSYNSPLHF.

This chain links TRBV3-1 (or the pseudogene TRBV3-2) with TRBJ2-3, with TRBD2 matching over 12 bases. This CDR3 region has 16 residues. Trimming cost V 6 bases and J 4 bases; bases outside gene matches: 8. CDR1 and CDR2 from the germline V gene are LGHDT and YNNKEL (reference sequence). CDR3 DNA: TGTGCCAGCAGACCAACACTAGCGGGGGGCGCAGATACGCAGTATTTT. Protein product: CASRPTLAGGADTQYF.

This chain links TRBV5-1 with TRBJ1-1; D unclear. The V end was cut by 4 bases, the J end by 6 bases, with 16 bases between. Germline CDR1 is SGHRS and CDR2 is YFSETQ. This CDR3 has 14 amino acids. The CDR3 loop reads CASSTEGARPEAFF. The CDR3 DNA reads TGCGCCAGCAGCACCGAGGGAGCCCGCCCTGAAGCTTTCTTT.

CDR3 loop: CASSQSTSLQETQYF. The CDR3 nucleotides are TGTGCCAGCAGCCAAAGCACTAGCCTACAAGAGACCCAGTACTTC. This sequence joins TRBV4-2 and TRBJ2-5; D is perhaps TRBD2 (6 bases). Trimming shortened V by 2 bases and J by 2 bases, and 12 bases separated the two germline ends. The CDR3 totals 15 residues. Germline V gene sequence: CDR1 LGHNA, CDR2 YNFKEQ.

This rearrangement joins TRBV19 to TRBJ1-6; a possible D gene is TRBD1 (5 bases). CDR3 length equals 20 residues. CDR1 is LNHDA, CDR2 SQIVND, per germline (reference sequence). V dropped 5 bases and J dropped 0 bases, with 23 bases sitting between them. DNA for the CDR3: TGTGCCAGTAGTTCCAGAGGTCGGCAGGGCGCGAGCTCCTATAATTCACCCCTCCACTTT. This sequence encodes CASSSRGRQGASSYNSPLHF.

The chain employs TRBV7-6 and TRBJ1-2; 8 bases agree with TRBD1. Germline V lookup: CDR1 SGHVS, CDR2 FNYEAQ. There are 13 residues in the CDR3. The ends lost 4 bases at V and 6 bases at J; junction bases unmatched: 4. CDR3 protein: CASSSAGGDGYTF. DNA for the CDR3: TGTGCCAGCAGCTCAGCAGGGGGCGATGGCTACACCTTC.

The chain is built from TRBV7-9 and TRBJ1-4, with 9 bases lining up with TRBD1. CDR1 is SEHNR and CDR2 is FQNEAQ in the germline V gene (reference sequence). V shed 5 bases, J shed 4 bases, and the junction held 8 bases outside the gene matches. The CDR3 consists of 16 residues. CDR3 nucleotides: TGTGCCAGCAGCGGAGGACAGGGGAGAAATAATGAAAAACTGTTTTTT. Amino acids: CASSGGQGRNNEKLFF.

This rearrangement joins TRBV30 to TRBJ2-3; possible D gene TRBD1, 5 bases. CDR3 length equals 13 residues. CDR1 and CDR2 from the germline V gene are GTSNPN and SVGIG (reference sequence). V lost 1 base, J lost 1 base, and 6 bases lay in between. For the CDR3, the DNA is TGTGCCTGGAGTGGGGGCCGCACAGATACGCAGTATTTT. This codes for CAWSGGRTDTQYF. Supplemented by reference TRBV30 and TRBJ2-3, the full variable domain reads SQTIHQWPATLVQPVGSPLSLECTVEGTSNPNLYWYRQAAGRGLQLLFYSVGIGQISSEVPQNLSASRPQDRQFILSSKKLLLSDSGFYLCAWSGGRTDTQYFGPGTRLTVL.

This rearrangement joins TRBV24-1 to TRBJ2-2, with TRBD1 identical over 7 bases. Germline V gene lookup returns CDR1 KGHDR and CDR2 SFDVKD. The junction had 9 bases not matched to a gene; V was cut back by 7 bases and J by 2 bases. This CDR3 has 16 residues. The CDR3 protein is CATSFGTAFNTGELFF. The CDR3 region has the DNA TGTGCCACCAGCTTCGGGACAGCCTTTAACACCGGGGAGCTGTTTTTT.

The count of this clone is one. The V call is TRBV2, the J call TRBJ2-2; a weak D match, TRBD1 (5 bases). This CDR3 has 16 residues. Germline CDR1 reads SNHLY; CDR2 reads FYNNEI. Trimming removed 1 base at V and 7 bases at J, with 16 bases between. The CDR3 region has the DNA TGTGCCAGCAGTGAAGGGGGCGGCGGTAAGGGCGGGGAGCTGTTTTTT. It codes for CASSEGGGGKGGELFF.

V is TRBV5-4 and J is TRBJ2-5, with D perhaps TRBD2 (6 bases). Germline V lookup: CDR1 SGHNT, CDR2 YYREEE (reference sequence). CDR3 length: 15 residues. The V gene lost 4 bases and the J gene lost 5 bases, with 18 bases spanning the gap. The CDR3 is CASSPPGTVGETQYF. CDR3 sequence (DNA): TGTGCCAGCAGCCCACCCGGGACTGTGGGTGAGACCCAGTACTTC.

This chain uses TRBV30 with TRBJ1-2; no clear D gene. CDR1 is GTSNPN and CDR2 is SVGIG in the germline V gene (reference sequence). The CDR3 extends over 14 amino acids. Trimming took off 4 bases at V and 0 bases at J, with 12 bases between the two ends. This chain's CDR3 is CAWMRAVTNYGYTF. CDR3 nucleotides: TGTGCCTGGATGAGGGCAGTAACTAACTATGGCTACACCTTC.

CDR3 coding DNA: TGTGCCAGCAGCGTAGGCGACGAGCAGTACTTC. It encodes CASSVGDEQYF. V gene TRBV9 combines with J gene TRBJ2-7; D gene ambiguous. The CDR3 extends over 11 amino acids. Germline V gene lookup returns CDR1 SGDLS and CDR2 YYNGEE. V lost 0 bases and J 5 bases, leaving 3 bases between the germline ends.

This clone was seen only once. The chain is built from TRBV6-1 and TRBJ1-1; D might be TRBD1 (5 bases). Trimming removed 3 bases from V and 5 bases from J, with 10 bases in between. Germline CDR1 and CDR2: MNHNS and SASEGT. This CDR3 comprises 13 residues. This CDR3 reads CASSEGGGTEAFF. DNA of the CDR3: TGTGCCAGCAGTGAGGGGGGTGGGACTGAAGCTTTCTTT.

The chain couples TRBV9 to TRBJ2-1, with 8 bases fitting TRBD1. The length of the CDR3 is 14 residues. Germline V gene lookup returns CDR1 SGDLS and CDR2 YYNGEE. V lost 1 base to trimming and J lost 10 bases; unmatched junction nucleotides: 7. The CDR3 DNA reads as TGTGCCAGCAGCGTACGGACAGGGCTACAGGAGCAGTTCTTC. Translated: CASSVRTGLQEQFF.

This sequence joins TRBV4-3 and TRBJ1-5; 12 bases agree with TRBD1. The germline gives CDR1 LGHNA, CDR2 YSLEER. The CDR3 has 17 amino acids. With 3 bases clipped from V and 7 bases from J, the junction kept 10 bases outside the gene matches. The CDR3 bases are TGCGCCAGCAGCCATGAGGCCGGGACAGGGGGCCTGCAGCCCCAGCATTTT. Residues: CASSHEAGTGGLQPQHF.

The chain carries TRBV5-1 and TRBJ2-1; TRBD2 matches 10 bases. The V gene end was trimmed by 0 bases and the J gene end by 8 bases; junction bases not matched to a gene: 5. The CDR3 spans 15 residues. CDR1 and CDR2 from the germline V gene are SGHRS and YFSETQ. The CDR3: CASSLVAGGRYEQFF. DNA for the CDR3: TGCGCCAGCAGCTTGGTAGCGGGGGGACGTTATGAGCAGTTCTTC.

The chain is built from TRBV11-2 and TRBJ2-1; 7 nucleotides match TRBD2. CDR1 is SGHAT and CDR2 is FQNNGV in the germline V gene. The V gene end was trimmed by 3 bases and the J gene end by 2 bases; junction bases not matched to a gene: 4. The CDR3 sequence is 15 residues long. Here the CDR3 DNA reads TGTGCCAGCAGCTTGGCTAGCGGTACCTACAATGAGCAGTTCTTC. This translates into CASSLASGTYNEQFF.

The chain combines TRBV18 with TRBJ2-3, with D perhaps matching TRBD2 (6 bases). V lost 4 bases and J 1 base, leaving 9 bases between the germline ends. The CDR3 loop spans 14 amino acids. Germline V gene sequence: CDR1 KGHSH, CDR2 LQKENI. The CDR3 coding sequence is TGTGCCAGCTCACTTCAGCGGGGCACAGATACGCAGTATTTT. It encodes CASSLQRGTDTQYF.

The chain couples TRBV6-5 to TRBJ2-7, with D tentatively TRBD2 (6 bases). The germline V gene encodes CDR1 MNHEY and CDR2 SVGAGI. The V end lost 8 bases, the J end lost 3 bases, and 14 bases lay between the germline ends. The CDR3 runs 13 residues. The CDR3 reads CASSEGRRYEQYF. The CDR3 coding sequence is TGTGCCAGCTCGGAGGGGCGACGCTACGAGCAGTACTTC.

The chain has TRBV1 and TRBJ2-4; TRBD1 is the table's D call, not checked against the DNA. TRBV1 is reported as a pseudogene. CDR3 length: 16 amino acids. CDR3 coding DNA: TGCACCAGCAGCCAAGAGGGAACAGGGGGCAAAAACATTCAGTACTTC. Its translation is CTSSQEGTGGKNIQYF.

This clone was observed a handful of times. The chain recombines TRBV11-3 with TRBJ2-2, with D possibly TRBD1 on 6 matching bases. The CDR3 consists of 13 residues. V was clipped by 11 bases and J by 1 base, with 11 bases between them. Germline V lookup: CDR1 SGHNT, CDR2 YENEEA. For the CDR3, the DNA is TGTGCCGCCGGGACAAAGAACACCGGGGAGCTGTTTTTT. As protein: CAAGTKNTGELFF. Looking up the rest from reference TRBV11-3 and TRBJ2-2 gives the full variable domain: EAGVVQSPRYKIIEKKQPVAFWCNPISGHNTLYWYLQNLGQGPELLIRYENEEAVDDSQLPKDRFSAERLKGVDSTLKIQPAELGDSAVYLCAAGTKNTGELFFGEGSRLTVL.